A single T cell receptor (beta chain) is shown here with its context. This record belongs to a study of blood T cell repertoires in COVID-19. Study in general: Sites across the United States, Italy and Spain contributed samples from acute and convalescent COVID-19. Sample material is recorded as cDNA or gDNA derived from T cells, B-cell-depleted T cells, or PBMCs.

Per the germline V gene, CDR1 is SGHRS and CDR2 is YFSETQ. Trimming cost V 7 bases and J 10 bases; bases outside gene matches: 7. The length of the CDR3 is 13 residues. In the study's own analysis: For nucleated cells, counts were estimated from reference gene primer amplification. Using immunoSEQ multiplex PCR, the repertoire was profiled, and TCRdb retains in-frame clones only, with some absent. Clone size and V and J calls were adopted from that table, with D and trimming inferred from the DNA. This sample yields about 39,000 clones, of which approximately 83% are seen a single time; more than 5% belongs to the top ten.

The TCR sequence derives from a man aged 35-49 years with active COVID-19. Sequenced material: peripheral blood. The J gene is TRBJ2-1, the V gene TRBV5-1, with 11 bases lining up with TRBD2. The CDR3 coding sequence is TGCGCCAGCGGTGCGGTAGCGGGAGGGGAGCAGTTCTTC. This translates into CASGAVAGGEQFF.